These 14 T cell receptor beta chains were sequenced from one sample in a study of T cell responses to AZD1222 COVID-19 vaccine. Assay: immunoSEQ multiplex PCR; the TCRdb copy retains only in-frame clones and omits some. Of fewer than 150,000 clones in the sample, about 90% were seen once. This sample comprised peripheral blood, obtained on day 0 of AZD1222 vaccination. Receptors originate from an adult in good health.

V usage is TRBV9 and J usage is TRBJ2-2; no reliable D call. V shed 4 bases and J shed 0 bases, with 7 bases lying between them. Germline V gene data show CDR1 as SGDLS and CDR2 as YYNGEE. CDR3 size: 14 residues. The CDR3 reads CASSPHANTGELFF. Written as DNA, the CDR3 is TGTGCCAGCAGCCCCCACGCGAACACCGGGGAGCTGTTTTTT.

The rearrangement joins TRBV6-1 to TRBJ1-1; D is perhaps TRBD1 (5 bases). The CDR3 runs to 14 residues. The germline V gene has CDR1 MNHNS and CDR2 SASEGT. V lost 3 bases and J 5 bases, leaving 13 bases between the germline ends. In nucleotides, the CDR3 is TGTGCCAGCAGTGAGCGGGGGAGGGGTACTGAAGCTTTCTTT. Residues: CASSERGRGTEAFF.

The chain has TRBV6-6 and TRBJ2-7; 11 positions agree with TRBD2. Germline V gene data show CDR1 as MNHNY and CDR2 as SVGAGI (reference sequence). The trim removed 3 bases at V and 2 bases at J, leaving 3 bases unmatched. The CDR3 totals 15 residues. In DNA, the CDR3 is TGTGCCAGCAGTTATAGCGGGAGGGCCCCCTACGAGCAGTACTTC. As protein: CASSYSGRAPYEQYF.

Details on this clone: A read error may produce the germline difference seen at one junction end. The J gene is TRBJ1-3, the V gene TRBV2; weak D call: TRBD1 (6 bases). This CDR3 contains 16 residues. Germline V gene data show CDR1 as SNHLY and CDR2 as FYNNEI. In nucleotides, the CDR3 is TGTGCCAGCAGCGAAGGGGGGGAAGGGTCTGGAAACACCATATATTTT. Protein: CASSEGGEGSGNTIYF.

This chain joins TRBV11-2 and TRBJ2-3; D may be TRBD1 (6 bases). In germline, CDR1 is SGHAT, CDR2 FQNNGV. Trimming cost V 4 bases and J 6 bases, with 8 bases left between them. The CDR3 covers 12 residues. DNA for the CDR3: TGTGCCAGCAGCTCCAGGGGTGATACGCAGTATTTT. Amino acid sequence: CASSSRGDTQYF.

This clone has more than one count but fewer than ten. The rearrangement uses TRBV7-2 and TRBJ1-5, with D possibly TRBD1 on 5 matching bases. The CDR3 consists of 15 residues. Per germline, CDR1 SGHTA and CDR2 FQGNSA. Trimming removed 5 bases from V and 5 bases from J, with 16 bases in between. CDR3 nucleotides: TGTGCCAGCAGCGACGCAGGGCGGCAGTATCAGCCCCAGCATTTT. Amino acid sequence: CASSDAGRQYQPQHF. Full variable domain (rest looked up from reference TRBV7-2 and TRBJ1-5): GAGVSQSPSNKVTEKGKDVELRCDPISGHTALYWYRQSLGQGLEFLIYFQGNSAPDKSGLPSDRFSAERTGGSVSTLTIQRTQQEDSAVYLCASSDAGRQYQPQHFGDGTRLSIL.

The J gene is TRBJ1-1, the V gene TRBV5-1; D is uncertain. V lost 2 bases and J 4 bases, leaving 12 bases between the germline ends. Looked up from germline, CDR1 is SGHRS and CDR2 is YFSETQ. CDR3 length equals 14 residues. The CDR3 DNA reads as TGCGCCAGCAGCTTCGCTCAGTCGGGCACTGAAGCTTTCTTT. Translating it yields CASSFAQSGTEAFF.

The chain uses TRBV5-1 and TRBJ1-6; the match to TRBD1 covers 8 bases. Germline trimming cut 4 bases from V and 8 bases from J; bases unmatched to any gene: 5. Germline CDR1 SGHRS, CDR2 YFSETQ. This CDR3 has 14 amino acids. The CDR3 coding sequence is TGCGCCAGCAGCCGGGACAGGTCCCATTCACCCCTCCACTTT. It specifies CASSRDRSHSPLHF.

This chain links TRBV18 with TRBJ2-5, with TRBD1 as a possible D gene (6 bases). This CDR3 has 14 residues. The germline V gene encodes CDR1 KGHSH and CDR2 LQKENI. V dropped 6 bases and J dropped 4 bases, with 15 bases sitting between them. The CDR3 sequence is CASSPSRGPETQYF. The CDR3 nucleotides read TGTGCCAGCTCGCCCAGCAGGGGCCCAGAGACCCAGTACTTC.

The chain has TRBV10-3 and TRBJ2-3; no clear D. CDR3 length: 14 amino acids. V was cut by 1 base and J by 2 bases, with 7 bases left in between. Germline V gene sequence: CDR1 ENHRY, CDR2 SYGVKD. Written as DNA, the CDR3 is TGTGCCATCAGTGAGTACGGTCCCACAGATACGCAGTATTTT. Protein: CAISEYGPTDTQYF.

The chain couples TRBV3-1 (or the pseudogene TRBV3-2) to TRBJ2-3; the match to TRBD2 covers 8 bases. Germline CDR1 reads LGHDT; CDR2 reads YNNKEL (reference sequence). The V segment lost 5 bases and the J segment 0 bases; nucleotides outside the gene matches: 16. This CDR3 contains 19 residues. The CDR3 region is CASSSSGGLAGISTDTQYF. CDR3 nucleotides: TGTGCCAGCAGCTCCTCCGGGGGGCTAGCGGGTATTAGCACAGATACGCAGTATTTT.

The chain employs TRBV19 and TRBJ1-2, with TRBD1 matching over 7 bases. V shed 4 bases and J 0 bases; nucleotides not matched to a gene: 2. In germline, CDR1 is LNHDA, CDR2 SQIVND (reference sequence). The CDR3 covers 14 residues. The CDR3 DNA is TGTGCCAGTAGTAGCCAGGGGGCTAACTATGGCTACACCTTC. Its translation: CASSSQGANYGYTF. The full variable domain, in which reference TRBV19 and TRBJ1-2 provide the parts outside the CDR3, is DGGITQSPKYLFRKEGQNVTLSCEQNLNHDAMYWYRQDPGQGLRLIYYSQIVNDFQKGDIAEGYSVSREKKESFPLTVTSAQKNPTAFYLCASSSQGANYGYTFGSGTRLTVV.

V is TRBV3-1 (or the pseudogene TRBV3-2) and J is TRBJ1-2; a weak D match, TRBD1 (5 bases). The CDR3 has 14 amino acids. Germline V gene sequence: CDR1 LGHDT, CDR2 YNNKEL (reference sequence). Trimming shortened V by 4 bases and J by 8 bases, and 17 bases separated the two germline ends. The CDR3 spells CASSPGGGGRGYTF. CDR3 bases: TGTGCCAGCAGCCCCGGCGGGGGGGGAAGAGGCTACACCTTC.

J is TRBJ1-6 and V is TRBV5-5; 10 bases align to TRBD1. The CDR3 sequence is 15 residues long. Germline V gene lookup returns CDR1 SGHKS and CDR2 YYEKEE (reference sequence). Trimming took 4 bases from V and 7 from J; bases not matched to a gene: 5. CDR3 in DNA: TGTGCCAGCAGCGGCGGACAGGGGGTAAATTCACCCCTCCACTTT. Translation: CASSGGQGVNSPLHF.